The clone carrying this TCR beta chain was observed at least ten times. The antigen is undetermined. The CDR3 end is not reached by the read, which stops 3 residues before it; the germline J gene fills it in. The sample originates from a study of T cell clonality in common variable immunodeficiency. Study-wide results and limits: Authors noted CVID clonality's cause needs subpopulation repertoire sequencing. TCRbeta clonality was increased in CVID versus healthy controls. Reportedly, TCR beta sequences from common variable immunodeficiency showed fewer deletions and N-nucleotide insertions.

This CDR3 spans 16 amino acids. Losses at the gene ends were 2 bases for V and 2 bases for J; bases not matched to a gene: 7. In germline, CDR1 is LGHNA, CDR2 YNFKEQ. The method was immunoSEQ multiplex PCR; TCRdb's version includes in-frame clones alone and lacks a portion of them. The counts give 60,000 to 75,000 clones, none of them seen only once; approximately 1.6% is held by the top ten. The sequence derives from a person aged 18 to 70 in good health. The chain recombines TRBV4-2 with TRBJ1-1; 8 bases match TRBD1. Sequencing was carried out using peripheral blood mononuclear cells. Partial CDR3 DNA: TGTGCCAGCAGCCAAACCAGGACAGGGATTAACACTGAA. Translated: CASSQTRTGINTE. The CDR3 reads in full as CASSQTRTGINTEAFF.